The rows below give T cell receptor beta chains drawn from one sample of a study of T-cell reconstitution after alpha-beta-depleted transplantation in children. TCRdb re-derived calls from the PCR reads in MiXCR, one entry per CDR3 protein. The table shows approximately 400,000 distinct CDR3 sequences, with 11% occurring only once. The sample in question was PBMCs from the stem cell graft donor, obtained from the stem cell graft. All receptors derive from a human donor who donated a stem cell graft to a child with acute myeloid leukemia. Both conserved end residues are part of each CDR3. D genes are given only for firm matches. The listing skips clone size in some rows; elsewhere it reads once, few, many or a size class.

D gene: TRBD2; clone size: few; J gene: TRBJ2-3; V gene: TRBV19; CDR3 protein: CASGLAGADTQYF; CDR3 DNA: TGTGCCAGCGGACTAGCGGGTGCAGATACGCAGTATTTT
D gene: NA; clone size: few; J gene: TRBJ2-7; V gene: TRBV5-1; CDR3 protein: CASSLAQTSSYEQYF; CDR3 DNA: TGCGCCAGCAGCTTGGCTCAGACCAGCTCCTACGAGCAGTACTTC
D gene: NA; clone size: NA; J gene: TRBJ2-7; V gene: TRBV6-5; CDR3 protein: CASSYSGVGGEQYF; CDR3 DNA: TGTGCCAGCAGTTACTCTGGGGTAGGCGGCGAGCAGTACTTC
D gene: NA; clone size: NA; J gene: TRBJ2-5; V gene: TRBV10-3; CDR3 protein: CAISESSSSETQYF; CDR3 DNA: TGTGCCATCAGTGAGTCGTCTAGTAGTGAGACCCAGTACTTC
D gene: NA; clone size: many; J gene: TRBJ2-5; V gene: TRBV18; CDR3 protein: CASSRGFETQYF; CDR3 DNA: TGTGCCAGCTCACGTGGATTCGAGACCCAGTACTTC
D gene: NA; clone size: many; J gene: TRBJ2-3; V gene: TRBV13; CDR3 protein: CASSFRIEDTQYF; CDR3 DNA: TGTGCCAGCAGCTTTCGGATCGAAGATACGCAGTATTTT
D gene: NA; clone size: NA; J gene: TRBJ2-5; V gene: TRBV18; CDR3 protein: CASSRGTLETQYF; CDR3 DNA: TGTGCCAGCTCACGCGGGACTCTCGAGACCCAGTACTTC
D gene: NA; clone size: NA; J gene: TRBJ1-1; V gene: TRBV27; CDR3 protein: CASSFGGGSTEAFF; CDR3 DNA: TGTGCCAGCAGTTTCGGGGGCGGGAGCACTGAAGCTTTCTTT
D gene: TRBD1; clone size: many; J gene: TRBJ1-5; V gene: TRBV6-1; CDR3 protein: CASSKDRDIHQPQHF; CDR3 DNA: TGTGCCAGCAGTAAGGACAGGGACATCCATCAGCCCCAGCATTTT
D gene: NA; clone size: NA; J gene: TRBJ1-4; V gene: TRBV6-4; CDR3 protein: CASSDSPRDKSATNEKLFF; CDR3 DNA: TGTGCCAGCAGTGACTCCCCCCGGGACAAAAGTGCAACTAATGAAAAACTGTTTTTT
D gene: NA; clone size: few; J gene: TRBJ2-1; V gene: TRBV29-1; CDR3 protein: CSAGPRDNEQFF; CDR3 DNA: TGCAGCGCCGGCCCAAGAGACAATGAGCAGTTCTTC
D gene: TRBD2; clone size: few; J gene: TRBJ2-5; V gene: TRBV9; CDR3 protein: CASSVVSSGAQETQYF; CDR3 DNA: TGTGCCAGCAGCGTAGTGTCTAGCGGGGCTCAAGAGACCCAGTACTTC
D gene: TRBD1; clone size: few; J gene: TRBJ2-7; V gene: TRBV7-2; CDR3 protein: CASSSTGGAGYEQYF; CDR3 DNA: TGTGCCAGCAGCTCCACAGGGGGCGCGGGCTACGAGCAGTACTTC
D gene: TRBD2; clone size: few; J gene: TRBJ2-1; V gene: TRBV20-1; CDR3 protein: CSAGTSGDYNEQFF; CDR3 DNA: TGCAGTGCGGGTACTAGCGGGGATTACAATGAGCAGTTCTTC
D gene: NA; clone size: many; J gene: TRBJ1-2; V gene: TRBV20-1; CDR3 protein: CSARDPTGTPTNYGYTF; CDR3 DNA: TGCAGTGCTAGAGATCCTACAGGAACCCCGACTAACTATGGCTACACCTTC
D gene: NA; clone size: NA; J gene: TRBJ1-3; V gene: TRBV12-5; CDR3 protein: CASGLSGRGNTIYF; CDR3 DNA: TGTGCTAGTGGTTTGTCAGGGCGGGGAAACACCATATATTTT
D gene: NA; clone size: NA; J gene: TRBJ2-3; V gene: TRBV5-1; CDR3 protein: CASSSGSSSTADTQYF; CDR3 DNA: TGCGCCAGCAGCTCTGGTTCGTCTAGTACCGCAGATACGCAGTATTTT
D gene: NA; clone size: NA; J gene: TRBJ2-5; V gene: TRBV7-8; CDR3 protein: CASSVTTQETQYF; CDR3 DNA: TGTGCCAGCAGCGTGACTACCCAAGAGACCCAGTACTTC
D gene: TRBD1; clone size: few; J gene: TRBJ2-5; V gene: TRBV20-1; CDR3 protein: CSAHAGGAGGETQYF; CDR3 DNA: TGCAGTGCGCACGCAGGGGGCGCAGGGGGAGAGACCCAGTACTTC
D gene: TRBD2; clone size: NA; J gene: TRBJ2-3; V gene: TRBV20-1; CDR3 protein: CSAWEKRGVTDTQYF; CDR3 DNA: TGCAGTGCTTGGGAAAAGCGGGGGGTGACAGATACGCAGTATTTT
D gene: TRBD1; clone size: NA; J gene: TRBJ1-1; V gene: TRBV12-3/TRBV12-4; CDR3 protein: CASSLVPGQGGTNTEAFF; CDR3 DNA: TGTGCCAGCAGTTTAGTCCCCGGACAGGGAGGGACGAACACTGAAGCTTTCTTT
D gene: NA; clone size: NA; J gene: TRBJ2-7; V gene: TRBV7-9; CDR3 protein: CASSLEQGGVYEQYF; CDR3 DNA: TGTGCCAGCAGCTTAGAGCAGGGTGGGGTCTACGAGCAGTACTTC
D gene: NA; clone size: NA; J gene: TRBJ2-5; V gene: TRBV10-3; CDR3 protein: CAISESNAGLETQYF; CDR3 DNA: TGTGCCATCAGTGAGTCGAATGCGGGGCTAGAGACCCAGTACTTC
D gene: NA; clone size: few; J gene: TRBJ2-2; V gene: TRBV5-1; CDR3 protein: CASSPHHQSDLTGELFF; CDR3 DNA: TGCGCCAGCAGCCCGCATCACCAAAGTGATCTCACCGGGGAGCTGTTTTTT
D gene: NA; clone size: once; J gene: TRBJ2-2; V gene: TRBV4-2; CDR3 protein: CASSPGGVGELFF; CDR3 DNA: TGTGCCAGCAGCCCCGGGGGAGTCGGGGAGCTGTTTTTT
D gene: TRBD2; clone size: NA; J gene: TRBJ2-2; V gene: TRBV12-3/TRBV12-4; CDR3 protein: CASSPRAGGANTGELFF; CDR3 DNA: TGTGCCAGCAGTCCAAGAGCGGGGGGAGCGAACACCGGGGAGCTGTTTTTT
D gene: TRBD2; clone size: NA; J gene: TRBJ2-3; V gene: TRBV5-1; CDR3 protein: CASRPRGGPNTDTQYF; CDR3 DNA: TGCGCCAGCAGGCCCCGGGGGGGGCCGAACACAGATACGCAGTATTTT
D gene: TRBD2; clone size: NA; J gene: TRBJ2-5; V gene: TRBV5-1; CDR3 protein: CASSTGTSGRGETQYF; CDR3 DNA: TGCGCCAGCAGCACCGGGACTAGCGGGAGGGGTGAGACCCAGTACTTC
D gene: NA; clone size: many; J gene: TRBJ2-6; V gene: TRBV20-1; CDR3 protein: CSASAGAGANVLTF; CDR3 DNA: TGCAGTGCTAGTGCAGGGGCTGGGGCCAACGTCCTGACTTTC
D gene: TRBD2; clone size: few; J gene: TRBJ2-7; V gene: TRBV27; CDR3 protein: CASSFYPGTSGSYEQYF; CDR3 DNA: TGTGCCAGCAGTTTCTACCCGGGGACTAGCGGGAGCTACGAGCAGTACTTC
D gene: TRBD1; clone size: medium-sized; J gene: TRBJ2-5; V gene: TRBV29-1; CDR3 protein: CSVEPDRGRQETQYF; CDR3 DNA: TGCAGCGTTGAACCAGACAGGGGACGGCAAGAGACCCAGTACTTC
D gene: NA; clone size: NA; J gene: TRBJ1-1; V gene: TRBV27; CDR3 protein: CASSRSENTEAFF; CDR3 DNA: TGTGCCAGCAGTAGGTCAGAGAACACTGAAGCTTTCTTT
D gene: NA; clone size: many; J gene: TRBJ1-2; V gene: TRBV20-1; CDR3 protein: CSAADSANYGYTF; CDR3 DNA: TGCAGTGCGGCAGACAGTGCTAACTATGGCTACACCTTC
D gene: TRBD1; clone size: NA; J gene: TRBJ1-2; V gene: TRBV12-3/TRBV12-4; CDR3 protein: CASSPTNTFQGANYGYTF; CDR3 DNA: TGTGCCAGCAGCCCAACTAACACCTTCCAGGGGGCAAACTATGGCTACACCTTC
D gene: NA; clone size: few; J gene: TRBJ2-6; V gene: TRBV9; CDR3 protein: CASSVRFDFSARVHSGANVLTF; CDR3 DNA: TGTGCCAGCAGCGTACGTTTTGATTTTTCGGCCAGGGTGCACTCTGGGGCCAACGTCCTGACTTTC
D gene: NA; clone size: few; J gene: TRBJ2-1; V gene: TRBV9; CDR3 protein: CASMGGGNNEQFF; CDR3 DNA: TGTGCCAGCATGGGTGGGGGGAACAATGAGCAGTTCTTC
D gene: TRBD2; clone size: few; J gene: TRBJ2-2; V gene: TRBV6-5; CDR3 protein: CASSYVGSGSLTGELFF; CDR3 DNA: TGTGCCAGCAGTTACGTGGGTAGCGGGTCCCTCACCGGGGAGCTGTTTTTT
D gene: NA; clone size: many; J gene: TRBJ2-1; V gene: TRBV2; CDR3 protein: CASKGREGSNEQFF; CDR3 DNA: TGTGCCAGCAAGGGCAGGGAAGGAAGCAATGAGCAGTTCTTC
D gene: NA; clone size: few; J gene: TRBJ1-1; V gene: TRBV15; CDR3 protein: CATSYGLGRENTEAFF; CDR3 DNA: TGTGCCACCAGCTACGGTCTCGGTAGGGAAAACACTGAAGCTTTCTTT
D gene: TRBD2; clone size: few; J gene: TRBJ2-3; V gene: TRBV5-1; CDR3 protein: CASSPRLAGGRTDTQYF; CDR3 DNA: TGCGCCAGCAGCCCGAGACTAGCGGGGGGCCGCACAGATACGCAGTATTTT